The present entry profiles one TCR beta chain with its context. This sample is part of a study of OX40 agonist ivuxolimab in advanced cancers. Across the whole study: Three patients showed partial responses: one hepatocellular carcinoma and two cutaneous melanoma cases.

The assay was immunoSEQ multiplex PCR, and TCRdb's table has in-frame clones only and misses some. The sample has roughly 80,000 clones, 85% seen once; the top ten hold approximately 0.57%. Sequences were derived from CD4+ or CD8+ T cells sorted from blood, sampled in a trial of the OX40 agonist ivuxolimab. This clonotype was obtained from an adult with an advanced solid tumor such as melanoma, head and neck, liver or kidney cancer.

CDR3 coding DNA: TGCGCCAGCAGCCTTGGTTACGAGCAGTACTTC. The encoded protein is CASSLGYEQYF. J is TRBJ2-5 and V is TRBV5-1; no clear D gene. The J call could be wrong; TRBJ2-7 is a better fit for the DNA end. This CDR3 comprises 11 residues. In germline, CDR1 is SGHRS, CDR2 YFSETQ.